The sequence of this T cell receptor (beta chain) was determined in a study of shared clonotypes between healthy human individuals. The naive CD8 fraction comprised CD45RO-negative cells positively selected for CCR7 and excluded terminally differentiated effector memory CD45RA+ cells. Study-wide findings and caveats: The small donor group covered limited genetic and exposure diversity.

Some clones are missing from TCRdb's copy, which holds only in-frame ones; the method was immunoSEQ multiplex PCR. The sample includes hundreds of thousands of clones, about 96% of them seen just once. This CDR3 has 15 amino acids. J was trimmed by 0 bases and V by 4 bases; bases with no gene match: 4. The germline V gene encodes CDR1 LNHDA and CDR2 SQIVND (reference sequence). Details on this clone: What it binds is unknown.

The J gene is TRBJ1-1, the V gene TRBV19, with 8 nucleotides matching TRBD1. The origin of this receptor is a woman in her thirties in good health. The material sequenced was naive CD8+ T cells sorted from blood. CDR3 protein: CASSTTGGVNTEAFF. In DNA, the CDR3 is TGTGCCAGTAGTACCACAGGGGGAGTGAACACTGAAGCTTTCTTT.